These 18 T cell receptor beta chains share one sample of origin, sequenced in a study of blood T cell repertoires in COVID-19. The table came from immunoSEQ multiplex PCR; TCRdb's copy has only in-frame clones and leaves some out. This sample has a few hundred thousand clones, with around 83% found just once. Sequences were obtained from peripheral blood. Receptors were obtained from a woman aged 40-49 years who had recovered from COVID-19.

The CDR3 coding sequence is TGTGCCAGCAGTGAATGGCGGGGCGAGACCCAGTACTTC. Encoded protein: CASSEWRGETQYF. V gene TRBV2 combines with J gene TRBJ2-5; possibly TRBD2 for D (6 bases). The CDR3 contains 13 residues. Germline CDR1 SNHLY, CDR2 FYNNEI. Trimming left V 2 bases short and J 5 bases short, with 9 bases between.

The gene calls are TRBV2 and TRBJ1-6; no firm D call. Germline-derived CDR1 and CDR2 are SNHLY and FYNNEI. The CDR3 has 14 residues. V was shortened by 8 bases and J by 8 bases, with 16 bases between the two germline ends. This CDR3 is CASLRETIYSPLHF. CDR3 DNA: TGTGCCAGCCTTCGGGAGACGATTTATTCACCCCTCCACTTT.

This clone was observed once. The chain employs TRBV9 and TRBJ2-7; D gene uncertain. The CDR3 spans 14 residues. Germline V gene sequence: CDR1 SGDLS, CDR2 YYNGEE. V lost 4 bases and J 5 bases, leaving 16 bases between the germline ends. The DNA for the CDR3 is TGTGCCAGCAGCCCACCATCCCCCCAGGACGAGCAGTACTTC. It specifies CASSPPSPQDEQYF.

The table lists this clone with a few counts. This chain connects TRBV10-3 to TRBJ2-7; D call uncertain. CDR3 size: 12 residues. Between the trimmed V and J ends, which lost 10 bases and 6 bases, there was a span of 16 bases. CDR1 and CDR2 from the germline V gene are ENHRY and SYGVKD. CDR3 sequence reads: CATSGNGGEQYF. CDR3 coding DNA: TGTGCCACCTCAGGTAACGGTGGCGAGCAGTACTTC.

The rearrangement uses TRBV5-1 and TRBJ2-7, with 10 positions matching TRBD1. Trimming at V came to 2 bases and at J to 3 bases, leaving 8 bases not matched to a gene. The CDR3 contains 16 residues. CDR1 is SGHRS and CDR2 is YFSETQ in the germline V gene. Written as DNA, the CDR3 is TGCGCCAGCAGCTTAGGGGGGACAGGGGACGTCTACGAGCAGTACTTC. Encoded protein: CASSLGGTGDVYEQYF.

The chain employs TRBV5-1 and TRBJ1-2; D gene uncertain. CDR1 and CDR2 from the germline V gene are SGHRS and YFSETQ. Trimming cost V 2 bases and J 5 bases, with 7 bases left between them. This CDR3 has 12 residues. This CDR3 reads CASSFETYGYTF. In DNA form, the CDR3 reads TGCGCCAGCAGCTTCGAGACATATGGCTACACCTTC.

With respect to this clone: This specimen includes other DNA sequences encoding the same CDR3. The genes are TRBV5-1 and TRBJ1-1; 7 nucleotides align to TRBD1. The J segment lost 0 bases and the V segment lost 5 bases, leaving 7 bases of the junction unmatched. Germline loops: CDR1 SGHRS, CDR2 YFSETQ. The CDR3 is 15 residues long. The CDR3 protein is CASSRGQVMNTEAFF. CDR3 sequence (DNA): TGCGCCAGCAGTCGTGGACAGGTGATGAACACTGAAGCTTTCTTT.

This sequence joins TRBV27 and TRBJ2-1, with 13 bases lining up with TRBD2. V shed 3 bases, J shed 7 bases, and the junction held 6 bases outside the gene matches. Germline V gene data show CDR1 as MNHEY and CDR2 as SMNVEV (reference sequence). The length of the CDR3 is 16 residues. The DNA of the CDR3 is TGTGCCAGCAGTTTTACTAGCGGGGGGGCCGGAAATGAGCAGTTCTTC. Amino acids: CASSFTSGGAGNEQFF.

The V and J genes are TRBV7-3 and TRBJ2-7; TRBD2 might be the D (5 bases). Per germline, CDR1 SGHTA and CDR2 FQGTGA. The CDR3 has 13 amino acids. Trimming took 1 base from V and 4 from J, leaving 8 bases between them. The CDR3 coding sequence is TGTGCCAGCAGCTTAAACAGCGGTTACGAGCAGTACTTC. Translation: CASSLNSGYEQYF.

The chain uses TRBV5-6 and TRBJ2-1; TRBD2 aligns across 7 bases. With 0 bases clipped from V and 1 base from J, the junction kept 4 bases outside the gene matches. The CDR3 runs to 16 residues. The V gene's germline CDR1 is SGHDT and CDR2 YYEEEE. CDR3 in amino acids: CASSLAGGISYNEQFF. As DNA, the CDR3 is TGTGCCAGCAGCTTGGCCGGGGGGATATCCTACAATGAGCAGTTCTTC.

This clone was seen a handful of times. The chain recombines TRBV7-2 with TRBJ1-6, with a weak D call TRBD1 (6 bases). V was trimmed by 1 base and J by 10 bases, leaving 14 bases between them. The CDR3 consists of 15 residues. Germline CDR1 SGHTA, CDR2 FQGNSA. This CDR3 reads CASSLDGARGSPLHF. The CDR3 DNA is TGTGCCAGCAGCTTAGACGGCGCCAGGGGCTCACCCCTCCACTTT.

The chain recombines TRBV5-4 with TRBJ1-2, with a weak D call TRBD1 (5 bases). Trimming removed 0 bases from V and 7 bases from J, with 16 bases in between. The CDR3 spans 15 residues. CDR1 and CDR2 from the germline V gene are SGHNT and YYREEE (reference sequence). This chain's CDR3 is CASSLGQGESFGYTF. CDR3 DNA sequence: TGTGCCAGCAGCTTGGGCCAAGGGGAATCTTTTGGCTACACCTTC. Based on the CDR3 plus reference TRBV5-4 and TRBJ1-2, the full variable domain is ETGVTQSPTHLIKTRGQQVTLRCSSQSGHNTVSWYQQALGQGPQFIFQYYREEENGRGNFPPRFSGLQFPNYSSELNVNALELDDSALYLCASSLGQGESFGYTFGSGTRLTVV.

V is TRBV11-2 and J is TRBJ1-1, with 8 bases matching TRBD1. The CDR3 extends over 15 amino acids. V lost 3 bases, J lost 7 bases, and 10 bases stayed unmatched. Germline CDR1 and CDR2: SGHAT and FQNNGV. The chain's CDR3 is CASSFSFTGGNEAFF. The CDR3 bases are TGTGCCAGCAGCTTTTCTTTCACAGGGGGAAATGAAGCTTTCTTT.

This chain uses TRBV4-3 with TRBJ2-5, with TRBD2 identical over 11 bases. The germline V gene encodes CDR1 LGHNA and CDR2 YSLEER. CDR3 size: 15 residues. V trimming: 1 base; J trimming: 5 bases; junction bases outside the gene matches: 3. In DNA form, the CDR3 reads TGCGCCAGCAGCCAAGGGTCTAGCGGGAGGGAGACCCAGTACTTC. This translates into CASSQGSSGRETQYF.

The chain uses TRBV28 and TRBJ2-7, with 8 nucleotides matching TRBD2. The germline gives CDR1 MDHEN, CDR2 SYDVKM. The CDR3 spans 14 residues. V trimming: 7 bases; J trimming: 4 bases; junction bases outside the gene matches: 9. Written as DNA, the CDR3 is TGTGCCAGCATCCCGGGGGGGGAAAAATACGAGCAGTACTTC. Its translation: CASIPGGEKYEQYF.

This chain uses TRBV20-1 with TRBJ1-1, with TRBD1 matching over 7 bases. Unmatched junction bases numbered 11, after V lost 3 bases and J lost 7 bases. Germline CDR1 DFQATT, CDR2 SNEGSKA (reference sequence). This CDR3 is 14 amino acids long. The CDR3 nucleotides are TGCAGTGCTAGTCCCCCAGGGACAGCCGTTGAAGCTTTCTTT. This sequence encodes CSASPPGTAVEAFF.

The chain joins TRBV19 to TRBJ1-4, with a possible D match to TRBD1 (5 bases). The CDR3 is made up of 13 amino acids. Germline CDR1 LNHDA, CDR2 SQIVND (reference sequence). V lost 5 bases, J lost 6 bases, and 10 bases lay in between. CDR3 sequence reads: CASSSPRDEKLFF. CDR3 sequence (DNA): TGTGCCAGTAGTTCCCCCAGGGATGAAAAACTGTTTTTT. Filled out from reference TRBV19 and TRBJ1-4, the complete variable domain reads DGGITQSPKYLFRKEGQNVTLSCEQNLNHDAMYWYRQDPGQGLRLIYYSQIVNDFQKGDIAEGYSVSREKKESFPLTVTSAQKNPTAFYLCASSSPRDEKLFFGSGTQLSVL.

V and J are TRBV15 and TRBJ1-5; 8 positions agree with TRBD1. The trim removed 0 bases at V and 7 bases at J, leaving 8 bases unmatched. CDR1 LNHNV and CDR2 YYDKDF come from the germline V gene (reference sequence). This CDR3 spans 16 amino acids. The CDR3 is CATSRDGQGRRQPQHF. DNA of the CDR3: TGTGCCACCAGCAGAGATGGACAGGGCCGTCGACAGCCCCAGCATTTT.